These T cell receptor beta chains were read from a single sample in a study of T cells in Graves' hyperthyroidism and ophthalmopathy. TCRdb re-called the multiplex PCR reads through MiXCR, storing one row per CDR3 protein. This table has some 460,000 distinct CDR3 sequences, 15% to 19% appearing once. Sequenced material: blood. The origin of the receptors is a woman under 30 with Graves' hyperthyroidism. Each CDR3 is given with its conserved first and last residue. The order of the fields is J gene, V gene, D gene, clone size, CDR3 length, CDR3 protein, CDR3 DNA. The D gene is left open where the match is weak. Where a row states a size, it is once, few, many or the class of an expanded clone; other rows omit it.

>TRBJ2-3|TRBV6-2/TRBV6-3|-|many|20
CASSSRLSGGEASSTDTQYF
TGTGCCAGCAGTTCACGCCTAAGCGGAGGCGAGGCTTCTAGCACAGATACGCAGTATTTT
>TRBJ2-2|TRBV6-1|-|-|15
CASRGLDAGGGELFF
TGTGCCAGCAGAGGACTCGACGCCGGGGGCGGGGAGCTGTTTTTT
>TRBJ1-5|TRBV29-1|-|many|12
CSVMSANQPQHF
TGCAGCGTTATGTCAGCCAATCAGCCCCAGCATTTT
>TRBJ2-5|TRBV7-2|-|few|12
CASRGGGLRRYF
TGTGCCAGCAGGGGTGGCGGGCTCCGGAGGTACTTC
>TRBJ1-5|TRBV7-2|-|many|14
CASSSRTADQPQHF
TGTGCCAGCAGCTCGAGGACAGCAGATCAGCCCCAGCATTTT
>TRBJ2-3|TRBV18|-|few|17
CASSPPGIAPWADTQYF
TGTGCCAGCTCACCACCGGGAATAGCGCCTTGGGCAGATACGCAGTATTTT
>TRBJ2-5|TRBV30|-|-|14
CAWSVRANQETQYF
TGTGCCTGGAGTGTACGGGCGAACCAAGAGACCCAGTACTTC
>TRBJ2-5|TRBV6-1|TRBD1|many|16
CASSGDRGGQKETQYF
TGTGCCAGCAGTGGTGACAGGGGGGGCCAAAAAGAGACCCAGTACTTC
>TRBJ1-1|TRBV7-9|-|-|14
CASSFRRGGTEAFF
TGTGCCAGCAGCTTCCGCAGGGGTGGGACTGAAGCTTTCTTT
>TRBJ2-7|TRBV6-9|-|-|15
CAGSYRDLSSYEQYF
TGTGCCGGCAGTTACCGGGACCTGAGCTCCTACGAGCAGTACTTC
>TRBJ1-6|TRBV20-1|-|-|16
CSARAGRVEGTSPLHF
TGCAGTGCTAGAGCCGGGAGGGTAGAGGGTACTTCACCCCTCCACTTT
>TRBJ2-1|TRBV11-3|-|many|11
CASSYLNEQFF
TGTGCCAGCAGCTACTTAAATGAGCAGTTCTTC
>TRBJ2-1|TRBV20-1|-|many|13
CSASGGHYNEQFF
TGCAGTGCTAGCGGGGGGCACTACAATGAGCAGTTCTTC
>TRBJ2-1|TRBV30|TRBD1|many|15
CAWSSDDRGYNEQFF
TGTGCCTGGAGTTCGGATGACAGGGGGTACAATGAGCAGTTCTTC
>TRBJ2-3|TRBV6-5|-|many|17
CASSYTPRGRKTDTQYF
TGTGCCAGCAGTTACACCCCGCGGGGGCGAAAGACAGATACGCAGTATTTT
>TRBJ2-5|TRBV11-3|-|many|15
CASSSGSVLQETQYF
TGTGCCAGCAGCTCTGGATCTGTCCTCCAAGAGACCCAGTACTTC
>TRBJ1-1|TRBV29-1|-|many|13
CSVGEGGNTEAFF
TGCAGCGTTGGTGAGGGGGGGAACACTGAAGCTTTCTTT
>TRBJ1-1|TRBV6-1|-|many|13
CAVGRDSNTEAFF
TGTGCTGTCGGGAGGGACTCGAACACTGAAGCTTTCTTT
>TRBJ2-3|TRBV12-5|-|many|14
CASGQWGAEDTQYF
TGTGCTAGTGGCCAATGGGGGGCTGAGGATACGCAGTATTTT
>TRBJ1-5|TRBV7-8|-|many|15
CASSLALRSNQPQHF
TGTGCCAGCAGCTTAGCGCTTCGGAGCAATCAGCCCCAGCATTTT
>TRBJ2-2|TRBV7-2|TRBD2|many|16
CASSLVEAGVTGELFF
TGTGCCAGCAGCTTAGTCGAAGCGGGAGTCACCGGGGAGCTGTTTTTT
>TRBJ2-5|TRBV11-2|-|many|13
CASSSRREETQYF
TGTGCCAGCAGCTCCCGTCGTGAAGAGACCCAGTACTTC
>TRBJ2-7|TRBV5-1|-|many|15
CASSLAPGRTYEQYF
TGCGCCAGCAGCTTGGCCCCCGGCAGAACCTACGAGCAGTACTTC
>TRBJ2-7|TRBV20-1|TRBD2|many|14
CSAREAGGPHEQYF
TGCAGTGCTAGAGAGGCGGGAGGGCCCCACGAGCAGTACTTC
>TRBJ2-7|TRBV4-1|-|many|15
CASSQEVEGAGEQYF
TGCGCCAGCAGCCAAGAGGTGGAAGGGGCGGGCGAGCAGTACTTC
>TRBJ2-5|TRBV28|TRBD1|few|18
CASSPLLRDRELEETQYF
TGTGCCAGCAGTCCCCTCCTCCGGGACAGGGAATTGGAAGAGACCCAGTACTTC
>TRBJ2-3|TRBV28|TRBD1|many|13
CASSFYRGYTQYF
TGTGCCAGCAGTTTCTACAGGGGTTATACGCAGTATTTT
>TRBJ1-3|TRBV29-1|-|-|14
CSVDSESSGNTIYF
TGCAGCGTTGATTCGGAGAGCTCTGGAAACACCATATATTTT
>TRBJ1-1|TRBV6-2/TRBV6-3|-|many|14
CASTAGLSGTEAFF
TGTGCCAGCACCGCGGGCCTTTCTGGCACTGAAGCTTTCTTT
>TRBJ2-7|TRBV12-3/TRBV12-4|-|many|13
CASRSGSSDEQYF
TGTGCCAGCAGATCCGGGAGCTCGGACGAGCAGTACTTC
>TRBJ1-5|TRBV12-3/TRBV12-4|-|many|18
CASSLHVSYTYSNQPQHF
TGTGCCAGCAGTTTACACGTCAGTTATACCTATAGCAATCAGCCCCAGCATTTT
>TRBJ1-3|TRBV12-3/TRBV12-4|-|many|17
CASSLGGTALSGNTIYF
TGTGCCAGCAGTTTGGGGGGGACGGCCCTCTCTGGAAACACCATATATTTT
>TRBJ1-6|TRBV24-1|-|few|15
CATRNKPGDNSPLHF
TGTGCCACCAGAAACAAACCGGGGGATAATTCACCCCTCCACTTT
>TRBJ1-1|TRBV20-1|-|many|12
CSALQQNTEAFF
TGCAGTGCTCTCCAGCAGAACACTGAAGCTTTCTTT
>TRBJ1-3|TRBV19|-|many|15
CASTHDSLSGNTIYF
TGTGCCAGTACCCACGACAGCCTCTCTGGAAACACCATATATTTT
>TRBJ1-5|TRBV4-1|-|few|15
CASSHPDRNSQPRHF
TGCGCCAGCAGCCACCCAGACAGGAATAGTCAGCCCCGGCATTTT
>TRBJ2-3|TRBV6-1|-|many|15
CASSTRSAGTDTQYF
TGTGCCAGCAGTACCAGATCCGCGGGAACTGATACGCAGTATTTT
>TRBJ2-1|TRBV24-1|TRBD2|many|15
CATKKLAGEVGEQFF
TGTGCCACCAAGAAACTAGCGGGAGAAGTCGGTGAGCAGTTCTTC
>TRBJ2-7|TRBV6-1|-|many|16
CASSRTSLAAAYEQYF
TGTGCCAGCAGTCGAACCTCACTAGCTGCCGCCTACGAGCAGTACTTC
>TRBJ2-1|TRBV20-1|TRBD1|many|13
CSALRTGGNEQFF
TGCAGTGCTCTTAGGACAGGGGGAAATGAGCAGTTCTTC
>TRBJ2-7|TRBV2|TRBD2|many|13
CASRGLATYEQYF
TGTGCCAGCCGTGGACTAGCGACTTACGAGCAGTACTTC
>TRBJ2-7|TRBV6-5|TRBD1|many|15
CASSYSETGSHEQYF
TGTGCCAGCAGTTACTCGGAGACAGGGAGCCACGAGCAGTACTTC
>TRBJ2-7|TRBV3-1|TRBD2|many|14
CASRQKGTSGEQYF
TGTGCCAGCAGACAAAAGGGGACTAGCGGGGAGCAGTACTTC
>TRBJ2-7|TRBV10-3|TRBD1|-|15
CAISDAGTGVYEQYF
TGTGCCATCAGTGATGCCGGGACAGGGGTTTACGAGCAGTACTTC
>TRBJ2-5|TRBV18|-|many|13
CASSPGERETQYF
TGTGCCAGCTCACCGGGAGAGCGGGAGACCCAGTACTTC
>TRBJ2-5|TRBV20-1|-|few|17
CSARDVSWEGVRETQYF
TGCAGTGCTAGAGATGTTTCGTGGGAAGGGGTACGAGAGACCCAGTACTTC
>TRBJ2-3|TRBV13|TRBD1|many|15
CASSLTQGDTDTQYF
TGTGCCAGCAGTCTGACTCAGGGGGACACAGATACGCAGTATTTT
>TRBJ2-2|TRBV19|-|few|13
CASSKADTGELFF
TGTGCCAGTAGTAAAGCGGACACCGGGGAGCTGTTTTTT
>TRBJ2-1|TRBV19|-|-|11
CASEVGDEQFF
TGTGCCAGCGAGGTGGGAGATGAGCAGTTCTTC
>TRBJ2-5|TRBV7-6|-|-|14
CASSLGSYQETQYF
TGTGCCAGCAGCTTAGGTTCGTACCAAGAGACCCAGTACTTC
>TRBJ1-2|TRBV12-3/TRBV12-4|-|many|13
CASSFGRSYGYTF
TGTGCCAGCAGCTTTGGCCGTTCCTATGGCTACACCTTC
>TRBJ2-5|TRBV7-8|-|-|16
CASSRVRWDNQETQHF
TGTGCCAGCAGCCGCGTCCGGTGGGACAACCAAGAGACCCAGCACTTC
>TRBJ2-7|TRBV18|-|many|14
CASSPPGRTYEQYF
TGTGCCAGCTCACCACCGGGCAGGACCTACGAGCAGTACTTC
>TRBJ1-2|TRBV6-9|-|-|14
CASSFRDGRNGYTF
TGTGCCAGCAGTTTTAGGGACGGAAGAAATGGCTACACCTTC
>TRBJ2-5|TRBV5-1|-|many|12
CASSLAVGTQYF
TGCGCCAGCAGCTTAGCAGTCGGGACCCAGTACTTC